The 6 T cell receptor beta chains below were found in one sample sequenced in a study of T cell changes during pregnancy in multiple sclerosis. Profiled with immunoSEQ multiplex PCR; TCRdb holds only in-frame clones, not every one. The table has tens of thousands of clones, 93% seen once. Sequenced here: CD8+ T cells from peripheral blood mononuclear cells, sampled in the third trimester of pregnancy. The source of these receptors is a female donor with multiple sclerosis, enrolled in a pregnancy study.

J is TRBJ1-5 and V is TRBV9; no firm D call. The CDR3 loop spans 14 amino acids. With 3 bases removed from V and 1 base from J, the gap between germline ends came to 8 bases. Germline CDR1 SGDLS, CDR2 YYNGEE. The CDR3 coding sequence is TGTGCCAGCAGCGAGGACTCCAGCAATCAGCCCCAGCATTTT. It encodes CASSEDSSNQPQHF.

J is TRBJ1-4 and V is TRBV7-9; a weak D match, TRBD1 (6 bases). There are 17 residues in the CDR3. Germline V gene lookup returns CDR1 SEHNR and CDR2 FQNEAQ (reference sequence). The ends were cut back, 0 bases at V and 0 bases at J, with 11 bases in the middle. CDR3 sequence (DNA): TGTGCCAGCAGCTTAGCGCAAGGGGGGGCAACTAATGAAAAACTGTTTTTT. Translating it yields CASSLAQGGATNEKLFF.

CDR3 sequence reads: CATRTSGGPSYNEQFF. The CDR3 coding sequence is TGTGCCACCAGAACTAGCGGGGGGCCCTCCTACAATGAGCAGTTCTTC. The chain joins TRBV15 to TRBJ2-1; 12 bases agree with TRBD2. The CDR3 has 16 residues. With 6 bases clipped from V and 0 bases from J, the junction kept 3 bases outside the gene matches. Germline CDR1 and CDR2: LNHNV and YYDKDF (reference sequence). Variable domain in full (rest from reference TRBV15 and TRBJ2-1): DAMVIQNPRYQVTQFGKPVTLSCSQTLNHNVMYWYQQKSSQAPKLLFHYYDKDFNNEADTPDNFQSRRPNTSFCFLDIRSPGLGDTAMYLCATRTSGGPSYNEQFFGPGTRLTVL.

The chain recombines TRBV7-3 with TRBJ2-1; D perhaps matches TRBD1 (6 bases). This CDR3 is 15 amino acids long. Germline values: CDR1 SGHTA, CDR2 FQGTGA. V lost 1 base to trimming and J lost 2 bases, with 9 bases between them. This CDR3 reads CASSLRQGPYNEQFF. DNA for the CDR3: TGTGCCAGCAGCTTAAGGCAGGGGCCCTACAATGAGCAGTTCTTC.

The V and J genes are TRBV19 and TRBJ2-7; D perhaps matches TRBD1 (5 bases). Germline assignment: CDR1 LNHDA and CDR2 SQIVND (reference sequence). The length of the CDR3 is 15 residues. The ends were cut back, 4 bases at V and 1 base at J, with 14 bases in the middle. The CDR3 spells CASSSGDGASYEQYF. The CDR3 DNA follows: TGTGCCAGTAGTAGTGGGGATGGGGCGTCCTACGAGCAGTACTTC.

This sequence joins TRBV9 and TRBJ1-6; TRBD1 is a possible D gene (5 bases). The CDR3 runs to 15 residues. The V end was cut by 0 bases, the J end by 10 bases, with 14 bases between. Germline V gene sequence: CDR1 SGDLS, CDR2 YYNGEE. As DNA, the CDR3 is TGTGCCAGCAGCGTAGTGGGAGGGGCGGGATCACCCCTCCACTTT. As protein: CASSVVGGAGSPLHF.